This is a list of T cell receptor beta chains from one sample in a study of technical replicates of blood from a handful of donors. Assay: immunoSEQ multiplex PCR; the TCRdb copy retains only in-frame clones and omits some. This table has 60,000 to 85,000 clones, approximately 94% appearing once. Sequenced material: T cells isolated from PBMCs. Source of these receptors: a human donor in good health. The CDR3 runs from the conserved cysteine through the conserved F or W. Each record gives: V gene, J gene, D gene, clone size, CDR3 protein, CDR3 DNA. A D gene is named only where the DNA matches it firmly. Expanded clones get a size class; other rows say once, few or many, or leave the size out.

>TRBV19|TRBJ2-4|.|.
CASSITERLAKNIQYF
TGTGCCAGTAGTATAACCGAGCGTCTAGCCAAAAACATTCAGTACTTC
>TRBV7-3|TRBJ2-7|.|.
CASSLSREYEQYF
TGTGCCAGCAGCTTAAGTCGGGAGTACGAGCAGTACTTC
>TRBV6-4|TRBJ2-1|TRBD2|.
CASSELAGEDNEQFF
TGTGCCAGCAGTGAACTAGCGGGAGAGGACAATGAGCAGTTCTTC
>TRBV7-6|TRBJ1-3|.|.
CASSPRSGTGNTIYF
TGTGCCAGCAGCCCGCGGTCGGGAACTGGAAACACCATATATTTT
>TRBV7-8|TRBJ2-7|.|.
CASSLNNYEQYF
TGTGCCAGCAGCTTAAACAACTACGAGCAGTACTTC
>TRBV7-9|TRBJ2-5|.|once
CASSLDSQETQYF
TGTGCCAGCAGCTTGGACAGCCAAGAGACCCAGTACTTC
>TRBV30|TRBJ2-1|TRBD2|.
CAWGPGLAGEEQFF
TGTGCCTGGGGTCCGGGACTAGCGGGAGAGGAGCAGTTCTTC
>TRBV11-2|TRBJ2-7|TRBD2|once
CASSTLAGEENF
TGTGCCAGCAGCACCCTAGCGGGGGAGGAGAACTTC
>TRBV4-2|TRBJ2-3|TRBD2|.
CASSHSLAGDGTDTQYF
TGTGCCAGCAGCCACTCCTTGGCGGGAGACGGCACAGATACGCAGTATTTT
>TRBV5-4|TRBJ1-1|TRBD1|.
CASSLRTGEVHPGAFF
TGTGCCAGCAGCTTAAGGACAGGGGAAGTGCATCCTGGGGCTTTCTTT
>TRBV4-3|TRBJ1-4|.|.
CASSQDPREKLFF
TGCGCCAGCAGCCAAGATCCACGGGAAAAACTGTTTTTT
>TRBV29-1|TRBJ1-1|TRBD1|.
CSVIQGASGTEAFF
TGCAGCGTTATACAGGGGGCGTCAGGAACTGAAGCTTTCTTT
>TRBV7-9|TRBJ2-3|.|.
CASSLLWQYF
TGTGCCAGCAGTCTTCTTTGGCAGTATTTT
>TRBV28|TRBJ2-5|.|.
CATSGDWGEETQYF
TGTGCCACCTCCGGGGACTGGGGTGAAGAGACCCAGTACTTC
>TRBV6-5|TRBJ1-1|TRBD1|.
CASSNTGGTEAFF
TGTGCCAGCAGTAACACAGGGGGCACTGAAGCTTTCTTT
>TRBV9|TRBJ2-1|TRBD2|once
CASSGRAGTYNEQFF
TGTGCCAGCAGCGGTCGAGCGGGGACCTACAATGAGCAGTTCTTC
>TRBV5-4|TRBJ1-1|.|.
CASSLMPGEAFF
TGTGCCAGCAGCTTGATGCCAGGTGAAGCTTTCTTT
>TRBV4-1|TRBJ2-7|TRBD1|.
CASSQEGTGTYEQYF
TGCGCCAGCAGCCAAGAAGGGACAGGGACCTACGAGCAGTACTTC
>TRBV4-1|TRBJ2-7|.|.
CASRKWAGTGEQYF
TGCGCCAGCAGGAAGTGGGCGGGGACTGGTGAGCAGTACTTC
>TRBV6-1|TRBJ1-1|.|.
CASSEAKVAGTEAFF
TGTGCCAGCAGTGAAGCTAAGGTCGCGGGCACTGAAGCTTTCTTT
>TRBV10-3|TRBJ2-1|.|.
CAISESGGGSYNEQFF
TGTGCCATCAGTGAGTCGGGAGGGGGTTCTTACAATGAGCAGTTCTTC
>TRBV7-2|TRBJ2-3|TRBD2|.
CASSIIAGGADTQYF
TGTGCCAGCAGCATTATAGCGGGAGGGGCAGATACGCAGTATTTT
>TRBV6-5|TRBJ2-7|.|.
CASSGDRRSYEQYF
TGTGCCAGCAGTGGCGACAGGCGTTCCTACGAGCAGTACTTC
>TRBV7-2|TRBJ2-1|.|.
CASKYQDYYNEQFF
TGTGCCAGCAAATATCAGGACTACTACAATGAGCAGTTCTTC
>TRBV29-1|TRBJ2-1|TRBD2|.
CSVAGTSGYYNEQFF
TGCAGCGTTGCCGGGACTAGCGGGTACTACAATGAGCAGTTCTTC
>TRBV5-8|TRBJ1-1|.|.
CASSLVYSATEKSEAFF
TGTGCCAGCAGCTTGGTTTATTCTGCGACAGAGAAGAGTGAAGCTTTCTTT
>TRBV7-2|TRBJ2-6|.|.
CASSQMGVSGANVLTF
TGTGCCAGCAGCCAGATGGGCGTATCCGGGGCCAACGTCCTGACTTTC
>TRBV29-1|TRBJ1-2|.|.
CSVEKSESGDYGYTF
TGCAGCGTTGAAAAGAGCGAGTCCGGTGACTATGGCTACACCTTC
>TRBV6-5|TRBJ2-5|.|.
CASSFSDQETQYF
TGTGCCAGCAGTTTCAGTGATCAAGAGACCCAGTACTTC
>TRBV7-2|TRBJ1-2|.|.
CASSYNLALYGGYTF
TGTGCCAGCAGCTATAACCTAGCCCTCTACGGTGGCTACACCTTC
>TRBV19|TRBJ2-1|TRBD1|.
CASRQGLKNEQFF
TGTGCCAGCAGACAGGGTCTGAAGAATGAGCAGTTCTTC
>TRBV28|TRBJ2-3|.|once
CASSSPIDTQYF
TGTGCCAGCAGTTCTCCTATTGATACGCAGTATTTT
>TRBV4-2|TRBJ1-1|TRBD1|.
CASSQDITGGRKAFF
TGTGCCAGCAGCCAAGATATCACAGGGGGACGGAAAGCTTTCTTT
>TRBV11-2|TRBJ1-2|TRBD1|.
CASSPGRGYGYTF
TGTGCCAGCAGCCCGGGCAGGGGGTATGGCTACACCTTC
>TRBV29-1|TRBJ1-1|.|.
CSVGGEVNTEAFF
TGCAGCGTTGGAGGTGAGGTGAACACTGAAGCTTTCTTT
>TRBV19|TRBJ2-2|.|.
CASSPTTSYGELFF
TGTGCCAGTAGTCCGACGACTAGTTACGGGGAGCTGTTTTTT
>TRBV7-9|TRBJ1-2|TRBD1|.
CASSSDWTGTVYGYTF
TGTGCCAGCAGCAGCGACTGGACAGGAACGGTCTATGGCTATACCTTC
>TRBV7-8|TRBJ2-1|TRBD2|.
CASSLGLAGGSYNEQFF
TGTGCCAGCAGCTTAGGCCTAGCGGGGGGGTCCTACAATGAGCAGTTCTTC
>TRBV7-7|TRBJ2-1|TRBD2|.
CAVRTSGGDNEQFF
TGTGCTGTCCGAACTAGCGGGGGGGACAATGAGCAGTTCTTC
>TRBV7-2|TRBJ2-1|.|.
CASSLARSMVSNEQFF
TGTGCCAGCAGCTTAGCGCGGTCAATGGTTTCAAATGAGCAGTTCTTC
>TRBV7-9|TRBJ1-1|TRBD1|few
CASSPKGIRDRDVRAFF
TGTGCCAGCAGCCCTAAGGGAATCCGGGACAGGGACGTGCGGGCTTTCTTT
>TRBV5-6|TRBJ2-1|TRBD2|.
CASSPFLAGGPTDEQFF
TGTGCCAGCAGCCCCTTTTTAGCGGGAGGGCCCACAGATGAGCAGTTCTTC
>TRBV9|TRBJ1-3|.|.
CASSLTTSPLNTIYF
TGTGCCAGCAGCCTGACTACTAGTCCTCTAAACACCATATATTTT
>TRBV6-5|TRBJ1-1|TRBD1|.
CASRKIGGRWTEAFF
TGTGCCAGCAGGAAAATAGGGGGCAGGTGGACTGAAGCTTTCTTT
>TRBV11-3|TRBJ1-1|.|.
CASSPGHLNTEAFF
TGTGCCAGCAGCCCTGGACACCTGAACACTGAAGCTTTCTTT
>TRBV27|TRBJ2-1|TRBD2|.
CASSYGAGDYEQFF
TGTGCCAGCAGTTACGGAGCGGGAGATTATGAGCAGTTCTTC
>TRBV5-5|TRBJ2-2|TRBD1|once
CASSWRDRGPTGELFF
TGTGCCAGCAGCTGGAGAGACAGGGGGCCCACCGGGGAGCTGTTTTTT
>TRBV6-1|TRBJ2-1|.|.
CASSVRGEQFF
TGTGCCAGCAGTGTACGGGGAGAGCAGTTCTTC